The 18 T cell receptor beta chains presented below share a single source sample, sequenced in a study of OX40 agonist ivuxolimab in advanced cancers. Only in-frame clones appear in the TCRdb table, and some are missing; sequencing was by immunoSEQ multiplex PCR. The table lists 39,000 or so clones, approximately 86% of them singletons, with 9% to 14% in the top ten. The sequenced sample was CD4+ or CD8+ T cells sorted from blood, obtained in a trial of the OX40 agonist ivuxolimab. The receptors come from an adult with an advanced solid tumor such as melanoma, head and neck, liver or kidney cancer.

This clone has just a few counts. V usage is TRBV15 and J usage is TRBJ1-1, with D possibly matching TRBD1 (5 bases). V lost 3 bases to trimming and J lost 1 base, with 6 bases between them. This CDR3 comprises 13 residues. Germline CDR1 and CDR2: LNHNV and YYDKDF (reference sequence). CDR3 DNA: TGTGCCACCAGCAGTACAGGGAACACTGAAGCTTTCTTT. Translation: CATSSTGNTEAFF. Based on the CDR3 plus reference TRBV15 and TRBJ1-1, the full variable domain is DAMVIQNPRYQVTQFGKPVTLSCSQTLNHNVMYWYQQKSSQAPKLLFHYYDKDFNNEADTPDNFQSRRPNTSFCFLDIRSPGLGDTAMYLCATSSTGNTEAFFGQGTRLTVV.

This clone appeared once. The J gene is TRBJ2-7, the V gene TRBV4-3; D gene ambiguous. Germline V gene sequence: CDR1 LGHNA, CDR2 YSLEER. Trimming stripped 6 bases from V and 1 base from J, with 10 bases between. The length of the CDR3 is 13 residues. In nucleotides, the CDR3 is TGCGCCAGCAGTCATGAGTATTCCTACGAGCAGTACTTC. Translating gives CASSHEYSYEQYF.

This chain uses TRBV6-5 with TRBJ1-5; 9 bases fit TRBD1. The V gene's germline CDR1 is MNHEY and CDR2 SVGAGI. V was pared by 2 bases and J by 3 bases, with 2 bases of the junction left unmatched. This CDR3 has 15 amino acids. The CDR3 DNA reads TGTGCCAGCAGTTACAGGGACAGGGTCAATCAGCCCCAGCATTTT. It is translated as CASSYRDRVNQPQHF.

This chain joins TRBV7-2 and TRBJ2-3; 8 bases align to TRBD2. Trimming took 2 bases from V and 2 from J; bases not matched to a gene: 12. Per the germline V gene, CDR1 is SGHTA and CDR2 is FQGNSA. CDR3 size: 18 residues. CDR3 loop: CASSLWTGGRINTDTQYF. For the CDR3, the DNA is TGTGCCAGCAGCTTATGGACGGGGGGGCGTATTAACACAGATACGCAGTATTTT. Combining the CDR3 with reference TRBV7-2 and TRBJ2-3 gives the whole variable domain GAGVSQSPSNKVTEKGKDVELRCDPISGHTALYWYRQSLGQGLEFLIYFQGNSAPDKSGLPSDRFSAERTGGSVSTLTIQRTQQEDSAVYLCASSLWTGGRINTDTQYFGPGTRLTVL.

The chain has TRBV5-6 and TRBJ2-7, with D hard to call. CDR3 size: 12 residues. The V gene lost 3 bases and the J gene lost 2 bases, with 6 bases spanning the gap. The germline CDR1 and CDR2 sequences are SGHDT and YYEEEE. CDR3 sequence (DNA): TGTGCCAGCAGCTCCCCCACCTACGAGCAGTACTTC. This translates into CASSSPTYEQYF.

In its sample, this clone was seen once. The chain links TRBV15 to TRBJ2-5; a weak D match, TRBD1 (6 bases). V was cut by 1 base and J by 4 bases, with 16 bases left in between. The length of the CDR3 is 16 residues. CDR1 is LNHNV and CDR2 is YYDKDF in the germline V gene (reference sequence). The CDR3 region is CATSRGPPGALETQYF. In DNA, the CDR3 is TGTGCCACCAGCAGAGGTCCCCCAGGGGCGCTAGAGACCCAGTACTTC. Full variable domain (missing parts from reference TRBV15 and TRBJ2-5): DAMVIQNPRYQVTQFGKPVTLSCSQTLNHNVMYWYQQKSSQAPKLLFHYYDKDFNNEADTPDNFQSRRPNTSFCFLDIRSPGLGDTAMYLCATSRGPPGALETQYFGPGTRLLVL.

V gene TRBV2 combines with J gene TRBJ2-1, with 9 bases identical to TRBD2. The CDR3 has 15 amino acids. From germline, CDR1 is SNHLY and CDR2 FYNNEI. With 6 bases clipped from V and 0 bases from J, the junction kept 3 bases outside the gene matches. CDR3 loop: CASRSTSGSYNEQFF. The DNA of the CDR3 is TGTGCCAGCAGATCGACTAGCGGCTCCTACAATGAGCAGTTCTTC.

This clone occurred a few times. This chain links TRBV28 with TRBJ1-5; D remains unclear. CDR3 length: 11 residues. V was pared by 6 bases and J by 8 bases, with 8 bases between. Germline V gene data show CDR1 as MDHEN and CDR2 as SYDVKM. CDR3 sequence reads: CASRGREPQHF. For the CDR3, the DNA is TGTGCCAGCAGGGGGAGGGAGCCCCAGCATTTT.

The CDR3 nucleotides are TGTGCCAGCAGAACGGGACGCTCGGAGACCCAGTACTTC. Translated: CASRTGRSETQYF. V usage is TRBV7-9 and J usage is TRBJ2-5, with D perhaps TRBD1 or TRBD2 (5 bases each). CDR1 is SEHNR, CDR2 FQNEAQ, per germline (reference sequence). The CDR3 sequence is 13 residues long. Trimming pared 6 bases from V and 5 bases from J, leaving 13 bases between.

This chain joins TRBV4-1 and TRBJ1-2; no clear D. This CDR3 contains 17 residues. The germline gives CDR1 MGHRA, CDR2 YSYEKL. V lost 4 bases and J 2 bases, leaving 20 bases between the germline ends. CDR3 nucleotides: TGCGCCAGCAGCCCAGAATCTGGCAGCTTACACAACTATGGCTACACCTTC. The encoded protein is CASSPESGSLHNYGYTF.

V usage is TRBV11-2 and J usage is TRBJ2-1; 8 bases agree with TRBD2. Germline values: CDR1 SGHAT, CDR2 FQNNGV. This CDR3 contains 16 residues. Trimming at V came to 6 bases and at J to 0 bases, leaving 7 bases not matched to a gene. CDR3 sequence: CASRGLAGSSYNEQFF. In nucleotides, the CDR3 is TGTGCCAGCAGGGGGTTAGCGGGGAGCTCCTACAATGAGCAGTTCTTC.

V usage is TRBV19 and J usage is TRBJ1-2; 7 positions agree with TRBD1. Germline lookup yields CDR1 LNHDA and CDR2 SQIVND (reference sequence). The CDR3 runs 20 residues. Trimming took 5 bases from V and 0 from J; bases not matched to a gene: 21. The CDR3 coding sequence is TGTGCCAGTAGTTCCCGGGGGGAACCGGGACAGCTGAAAGCTAACTATGGCTACACCTTC. It specifies CASSSRGEPGQLKANYGYTF.

This clone has a single count. The chain recombines TRBV7-9 with TRBJ2-1; D unresolved. Looked up from germline, CDR1 is SEHNR and CDR2 is FQNEAQ (reference sequence). This CDR3 has 14 amino acids. Trimming pared 5 bases from V and 4 bases from J, leaving 12 bases between. The CDR3 sequence is CASSPPTPYNEQFF. CDR3 DNA: TGTGCCAGCAGCCCACCGACCCCATACAATGAGCAGTTCTTC.

The V call is TRBV27, the J call TRBJ2-7; the D is unclear. V was pared by 1 base and J by 2 bases, with 9 bases between. The CDR3 contains 14 residues. Germline V gene lookup returns CDR1 MNHEY and CDR2 SMNVEV (reference sequence). The CDR3 sequence: CASSLLADTYEQYF. The CDR3 DNA follows: TGTGCCAGCAGTTTATTGGCGGATACCTACGAGCAGTACTTC.

This clone is a singleton in its sample. J is TRBJ2-1 and V is TRBV27; the match to TRBD2 covers 10 bases. From germline, CDR1 is MNHEY and CDR2 SMNVEV (reference sequence). This CDR3 region has 15 residues. Losses at the gene ends were 3 bases for V and 10 bases for J; bases not matched to a gene: 9. CDR3 DNA sequence: TGTGCCAGCAGTTTCGGAGCGGGAGGGTACGGAGAGCAGTTCTTC. As protein: CASSFGAGGYGEQFF.

The chain uses TRBV7-2 and TRBJ1-1; D unclear. Germline V gene sequence: CDR1 SGHTA, CDR2 FQGNSA. This CDR3 contains 14 residues. Trimming left V 0 bases short and J 1 base short, with 6 bases between. In DNA, the CDR3 is TGTGCCAGCAGCTTAGCGCGGGCGAACACTGAAGCTTTCTTT. Encoded protein: CASSLARANTEAFF.

The gene calls are TRBV28 and TRBJ1-2, with D possibly matching TRBD1 (6 bases). This CDR3 comprises 14 residues. CDR1 and CDR2 from the germline V gene are MDHEN and SYDVKM. The germline V and J ends were trimmed by 5 bases and 4 bases, with 14 bases remaining between them. This CDR3 is CASSLRTALYGYTF. CDR3 nucleotide sequence: TGTGCCAGCAGTCTGAGGACAGCCCTCTATGGCTACACCTTC.

The genes are TRBV9 and TRBJ2-2, with D unclear. The CDR3 runs to 15 residues. The germline gives CDR1 SGDLS, CDR2 YYNGEE. Trimming removed 3 bases from V and 2 bases from J, with 11 bases in between. CDR3 amino acids: CASSDRALNTGELFF. The CDR3 DNA is TGTGCCAGCAGCGACCGGGCCCTTAACACCGGGGAGCTGTTTTTT.